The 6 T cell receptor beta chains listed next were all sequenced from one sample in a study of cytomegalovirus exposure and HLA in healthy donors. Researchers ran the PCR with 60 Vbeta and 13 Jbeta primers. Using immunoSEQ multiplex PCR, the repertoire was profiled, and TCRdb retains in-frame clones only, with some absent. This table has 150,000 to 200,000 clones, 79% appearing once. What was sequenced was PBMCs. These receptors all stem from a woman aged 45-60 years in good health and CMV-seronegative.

The CDR3 DNA is TGTGCCAGCAGCTCCGGGGTACTAGCGGGAGGGCCAGTTACGCAGTATTTT. This codes for CASSSGVLAGGPVTQYF. The J gene is TRBJ2-3, the V gene TRBV7-2, with 13 bases aligning to TRBD2. J lost 8 bases, V lost 4 bases, and 12 bases had no gene match. The CDR3 sequence is 17 residues long. Germline CDR1 is SGHTA and CDR2 is FQGNSA.

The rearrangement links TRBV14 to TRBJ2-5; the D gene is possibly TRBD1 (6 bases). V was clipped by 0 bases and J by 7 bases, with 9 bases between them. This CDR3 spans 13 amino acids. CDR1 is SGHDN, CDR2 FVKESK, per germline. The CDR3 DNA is TGTGCCAGCAGCCAAGAAAAAGGGGGGACCCAGTACTTC. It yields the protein CASSQEKGGTQYF.

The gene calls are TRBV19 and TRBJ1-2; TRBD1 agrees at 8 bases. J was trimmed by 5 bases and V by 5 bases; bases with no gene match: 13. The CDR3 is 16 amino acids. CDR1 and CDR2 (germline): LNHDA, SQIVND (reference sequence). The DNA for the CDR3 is TGTGCCAGTAGTCAGACCGGACAGGGATCAAGATATGGCTACACCTTC. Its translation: CASSQTGQGSRYGYTF.

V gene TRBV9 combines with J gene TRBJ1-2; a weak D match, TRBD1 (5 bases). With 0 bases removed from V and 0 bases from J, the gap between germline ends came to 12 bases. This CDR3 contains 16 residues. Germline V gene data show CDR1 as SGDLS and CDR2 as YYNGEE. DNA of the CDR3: TGTGCCAGCAGCGTAGGCCCGGCAGGGACTAACTATGGCTACACCTTC. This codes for CASSVGPAGTNYGYTF.

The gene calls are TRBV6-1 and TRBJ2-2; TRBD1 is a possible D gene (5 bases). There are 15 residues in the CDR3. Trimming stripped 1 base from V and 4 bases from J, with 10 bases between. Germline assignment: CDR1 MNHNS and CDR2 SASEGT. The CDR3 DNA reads TGTGCCAGCAGTGAAGAGGGGCGAGGCACCGGGGAGCTGTTTTTT. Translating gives CASSEEGRGTGELFF.

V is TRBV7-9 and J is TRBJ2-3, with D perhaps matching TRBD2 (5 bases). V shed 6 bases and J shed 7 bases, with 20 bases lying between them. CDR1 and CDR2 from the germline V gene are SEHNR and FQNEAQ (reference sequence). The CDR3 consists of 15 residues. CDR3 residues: CASSYAGIPPYTQYF. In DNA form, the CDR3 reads TGTGCCAGCAGTTATGCCGGGATACCTCCTTATACGCAGTATTTT.